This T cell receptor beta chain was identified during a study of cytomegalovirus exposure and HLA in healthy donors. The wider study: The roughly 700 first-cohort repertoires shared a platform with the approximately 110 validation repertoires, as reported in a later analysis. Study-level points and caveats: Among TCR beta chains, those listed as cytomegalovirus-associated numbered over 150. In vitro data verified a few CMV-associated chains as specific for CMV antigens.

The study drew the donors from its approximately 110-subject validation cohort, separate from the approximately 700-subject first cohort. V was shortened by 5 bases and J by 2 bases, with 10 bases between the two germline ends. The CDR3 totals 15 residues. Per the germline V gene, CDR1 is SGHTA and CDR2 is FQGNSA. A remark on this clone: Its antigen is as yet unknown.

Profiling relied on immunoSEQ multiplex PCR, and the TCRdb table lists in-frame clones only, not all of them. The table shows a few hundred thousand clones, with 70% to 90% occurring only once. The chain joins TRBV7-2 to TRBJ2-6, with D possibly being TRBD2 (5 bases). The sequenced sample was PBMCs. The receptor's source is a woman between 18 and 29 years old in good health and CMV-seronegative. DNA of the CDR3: TGTGCCAGCAGCAGCGTCGGGACTGGGGCCAACGTCCTGACTTTC. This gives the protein CASSSVGTGANVLTF.